These T cell receptor beta chains were read from a single sample in a study of cytomegalovirus exposure and HLA in healthy donors. Assay used: immunoSEQ multiplex PCR; TCRdb lists only in-frame clones, some missing. The sample yields roughly 110,000 clones, about 76% seen once. Material: PBMCs. The source of these receptors is a woman aged 40 to 55 in good health and CMV-seropositive. The CDR3 runs from the conserved cysteine through the conserved F or W. Each record gives: D gene, clone size, J gene, V gene, CDR3 protein, CDR3 DNA. D genes are given only for firm matches. Expanded clones get a size class; other rows say once, few or many, or leave the size out.

. . TRBJ1-1 TRBV6-5 CASSPGGGVGTFF TGTGCCAGCAGCCCGGGTGGGGGCGTGGGAACTTTCTTT
TRBD2 . TRBJ2-5 TRBV4-2 CASSHAWTSGGRQETQYF TGTGCCAGCAGCCACGCCTGGACTAGCGGGGGCAGACAAGAGACCCAGTACTTC
. . TRBJ1-6 TRBV7-9 CASGSSSSGGPPLHF TGTGCCAGCGGGTCTAGCTCCTCCGGAGGGCCACCCCTCCACTTT
. . TRBJ1-6 TRBV2 CANRVIENSPLHF TGTGCCAACAGGGTAATCGAGAATTCACCCCTCCACTTT
. once TRBJ1-5 TRBV28 CASSPPRLPQHF TGTGCCAGCAGTCCCCCGAGGTTGCCCCAGCATTTT
. . TRBJ2-5 TRBV9 CASSVGERFTGTQYF TGTGCCAGCAGCGTAGGGGAGCGCTTCACTGGGACCCAGTACTTC
. once TRBJ2-3 TRBV27 CASSTHTDTQYF TGTGCCAGCAGTACTCACACAGATACGCAGTATTTT
. once TRBJ1-6 TRBV6-4 CASSDMRRLYNSPLHF TGTGCCAGCAGTGACATGAGACGACTCTATAATTCACCCCTCCACTTT
TRBD1 . TRBJ1-5 TRBV28 CASSLTGSGQPQHF TGTGCCAGCAGTCTGACAGGGTCGGGTCAGCCCCAGCATTTT
TRBD1 . TRBJ1-2 TRBV30 CAWSYQGAYGYTF TGTGCCTGGAGTTACCAGGGGGCGTATGGCTACACCTTC
TRBD1 . TRBJ1-1 TRBV6-1 CASSTQGYGTEAFF TGTGCCAGCAGTACACAGGGGTACGGCACTGAAGCTTTCTTT
. . TRBJ1-3 TRBV30 CAWSFGGRLRRNTIYF TGTGCCTGGAGTTTCGGGGGGCGGCTGAGGAGAAACACCATATATTTT
. few TRBJ2-7 TRBV7-6 CASSPLGGPLEYF TGTGCCAGCAGCCCCCTCGGAGGGCCATTGGAGTACTTC
TRBD1 . TRBJ1-4 TRBV9 CASSIRQGAPRGEKLFF TGTGCCAGCAGCATTCGACAGGGGGCCCCCAGGGGTGAAAAACTGTTTTTT
TRBD1 . TRBJ2-5 TRBV6-6 CASSSDRLMETQYF TGTGCCAGCAGCTCGGACAGGCTGATGGAGACCCAGTACTTC
. . TRBJ1-1 TRBV6-5 CASSETGFTEAFF TGTGCCAGCAGTGAAACAGGGTTCACTGAAGCTTTCTTT
. . TRBJ2-4 TRBV19 CASSVRGVAKNIQYF TGTGCCAGTAGTGTCCGCGGGGTAGCCAAAAACATTCAGTACTTC
. . TRBJ1-1 TRBV27 CASSKQGPNTEAFF TGTGCCAGCAGTAAACAGGGTCCGAACACTGAAGCTTTCTTT
TRBD1 . TRBJ2-1 TRBV5-1 CASSLGDRFPREVLFF TGCGCCAGCAGCTTGGGGGACAGGTTTCCCCGAGAAGTTTTGTTCTTC
TRBD1 . TRBJ2-5 TRBV18 CASSPMTGVGETQYF TGTGCCAGCTCACCGATGACAGGGGTTGGAGAGACCCAGTACTTC
. . TRBJ1-5 TRBV29-1 CSDEGRSNQPQHF TGCAGCGACGAGGGTAGGAGCAATCAGCCCCAGCATTTT
. . TRBJ2-7 TRBV27 CASSLVGPYEQYF TGTGCCAGCAGTCTGGTGGGCCCCTACGAGCAGTACTTC